The 27 T cell receptor beta chains given below trace back to one sample, sequenced in a study of blood T cells in healthy people across ages (dated by TCRdb to the mid-2010s). To prepare the library, 5' RACE was applied. The sequencer listed for this sample is Illumina HiSeq 2500. A second PCR of about 6 to 11 cycles was run with a J-beta primer mix and a sample-barcoded 5' primer. TCRdb took the public reads, trimmed them with fastp at Q25, ran MiXCR for clone calling and kept in-frame beta chains. Rows are combined by CDR3 protein, so each entry shows the most common genes and DNA. The sample records about 810,000 distinct CDR3 sequences, roughly 40% of which are singletons. About an eighth of the sample is in the top ten clones. Material: blood. The receptors were sampled from a man between 18 and 29 years old in good health.

This clonotype was counted a few times. The chain has TRBV4-1 and TRBJ1-4, with 11 positions matching TRBD1. Germline V gene lookup returns CDR1 MGHRA and CDR2 YSYEKL. This CDR3 has 19 residues. Losses at the gene ends were 4 bases for V and 3 bases for J; bases not matched to a gene: 13. The CDR3 nucleotides read TGCGCCAGCAGCCCATACCCGGGACAGGGGGAATACCCTAATGAAAAACTGTTTTTT. This sequence encodes CASSPYPGQGEYPNEKLFF.

In its sample, this clonotype was seen a few times. The V gene is TRBV6-2 or TRBV6-3, the J gene TRBJ2-1; D uncertain. V was pared by 5 bases and J by 9 bases, with 14 bases between. Looked up from germline, CDR1 is MNHEY and CDR2 is SVGEGT. There are 13 residues in the CDR3. The CDR3 spells CASSDQHRSEQFF. The CDR3 nucleotides are TGTGCCAGCAGTGACCAGCATAGAAGTGAGCAGTTCTTC.

The chain links TRBV27 to TRBJ2-2, with a weak D call TRBD1 (5 bases). V was pared by 1 base and J by 1 base, with 7 bases between. The CDR3 loop spans 15 amino acids. Germline V lookup: CDR1 MNHEY, CDR2 SMNVEV (reference sequence). The CDR3 DNA reads TGTGCCAGCAGTTTATTCCAGGGGAACACCGGGGAGCTGTTTTTT. It yields the protein CASSLFQGNTGELFF.

This clonotype was observed a handful of times. The chain links TRBV4-2 to TRBJ2-2; no clear D gene. The CDR3 runs 15 residues. CDR1 LGHNA and CDR2 YNFKEQ come from the germline V gene. V was pared by 0 bases and J by 4 bases, with 9 bases between. The CDR3 sequence: CASSQEGYSTGELFF. Written as DNA, the CDR3 is TGTGCCAGCAGCCAAGAGGGCTACTCCACCGGGGAGCTGTTTTTT.

The rearrangement links TRBV9 to TRBJ2-7; 7 bases agree with TRBD2. Germline lookup yields CDR1 SGDLS and CDR2 YYNGEE. CDR3 length equals 15 residues. Losses at the gene ends were 4 bases for V and 0 bases for J; bases not matched to a gene: 7. The CDR3 reads CASSLTAGTSYEQYF. The DNA for the CDR3 is TGTGCCAGCAGCCTTACAGCGGGGACCTCCTACGAGCAGTACTTC.

A remark on this clonotype: Just one base apart from a much larger clone, this may be a read error. The rearrangement joins TRBV20-1 to TRBJ2-3; tentative D call: TRBD2 (6 bases). Deletions cut 6 bases from V and 2 bases from J, with 21 bases between. The CDR3 sequence is 16 residues long. The germline gives CDR1 DFQATT, CDR2 SNEGSKA (reference sequence). CDR3 protein: CSAPAIRRVLTDTQYF. The CDR3 DNA follows: TGCAGTGCGCCCGCCATCCGGAGGGTCCTCACAGATACGCAGTATTTT.

The chain is built from TRBV5-1 and TRBJ1-2; possibly TRBD1 for D (5 bases). Trimming took off 0 bases at V and 4 bases at J, with 10 bases between the two ends. The germline gives CDR1 SGHRS, CDR2 YFSETQ. The CDR3 runs 14 residues. CDR3 loop: CASSLAQGLYGYTF. CDR3 bases: TGCGCCAGCAGCTTGGCGCAGGGCCTCTATGGCTACACCTTC.

As to this clonotype: Relative to the germline gene, one junction end is altered; a read error may explain this. The V gene is TRBV7-9, the J gene TRBJ1-2; 10 positions match TRBD1. The CDR3 loop spans 12 amino acids. The germline gives CDR1 SEHNR, CDR2 FQNEAQ (reference sequence). The CDR3: CVSLGTGVVVTF. CDR3 nucleotides: TGTGTCAGCTTGGGGACAGGGGTAGTTGTCACCTTC.

The genes are TRBV7-2 and TRBJ1-1, with D possibly TRBD1 on 5 matching bases. CDR3 length: 14 amino acids. The germline V and J ends were trimmed by 5 bases and 3 bases, with 13 bases remaining between them. Germline V gene sequence: CDR1 SGHTA, CDR2 FQGNSA. The CDR3 DNA reads as TGTGCCAGCAGCCCTGGCAGGGCAGACACTGAAGCTTTCTTT. It specifies CASSPGRADTEAFF.

In DNA form, the CDR3 reads TGTGCCAGCAGTCCAGGGGGGGGTGGCAATCAGCCCCAGTATTTT. Translating gives CASSPGGGGNQPQYF. V gene TRBV6-6 combines with J gene TRBJ1-5, with D possibly called TRBD1 or TRBD2 (7 bases each). The better agreement between TRBJ2-3 and the DNA end casts doubt on the J call. Germline-derived CDR1 and CDR2 are MNHNY and SVGAGI (reference sequence). The CDR3 is made up of 15 amino acids.

The rearrangement links TRBV5-1 to TRBJ1-1; no reliable D call. The CDR3 consists of 13 residues. Trimming cost V 1 base and J 10 bases, with 14 bases left between them. CDR1 is SGHRS, CDR2 YFSETQ, per germline. The CDR3 spells CASSLSPPGLAFF. CDR3 coding DNA: TGCGCCAGCAGCTTGTCCCCACCCGGACTAGCTTTCTTT.

In its sample, this clonotype was seen a few times. The chain couples TRBV30 to TRBJ2-7, with 11 positions matching TRBD2. This CDR3 contains 15 residues. After removal of 1 base from V and 0 bases from J, the junction contained 2 bases not matched to a gene. Germline loops: CDR1 GTSNPN, CDR2 SVGIG (reference sequence). The CDR3 DNA reads as TGTGCCTGGAGTGACGGACTAGCGGGCTCCTACGAGCAGTACTTC. Translation gives CAWSDGLAGSYEQYF.

CDR3 nucleotide sequence: TGTGCCAGCTTACTAGCGGCCACTCTCTACAATGAGCAGTACTTC. This translates into CASLLAATLYNEQYF. This sequence joins TRBV6-2 or TRBV6-3 and TRBJ2-5; 8 nucleotides line up with TRBD2. The CDR3 is 15 amino acids. CDR1 MNHEY and CDR2 SVGEGT come from the germline V gene. With V trimmed by 8 bases and J by 11 bases, 19 bases remained unmatched.

This clonotype has a count of ten or more. V is TRBV7-2 and J is TRBJ2-1; the D gene is possibly TRBD1 (5 bases). The CDR3 spans 15 residues. Germline CDR1 SGHTA, CDR2 FQGNSA. With 4 bases removed from V and 3 bases from J, the gap between germline ends came to 13 bases. The DNA of the CDR3 is TGTGCCAGCAGCTGGACATTTCTCTTCTACAATGAGCAGTTCTTC. It codes for CASSWTFLFYNEQFF.

The sample holds a few counts of this clonotype. The V and J genes are TRBV12-3 or TRBV12-4 and TRBJ2-1; D is perhaps TRBD1 (8 bases). V lost 6 bases to trimming and J lost 13 bases, with 22 bases between them. The CDR3 contains 14 residues. The CDR3 loop reads CASRGGTGRNIQFF. The CDR3 region has the DNA TGTGCCAGCAGGGGGGGGACAGGTAGAAACATTCAGTTCTTC.

Remarks on this clonotype: Being one base from a much bigger clone, this may be a read error. The chain uses TRBV7-2 and TRBJ2-1, with D possibly matching TRBD1 (5 bases). V shed 0 bases and J shed 6 bases, with 9 bases lying between them. The V gene's germline CDR1 is SGHTA and CDR2 FQGNSA. This CDR3 contains 14 residues. The CDR3 sequence is CASSLASRVNEQFF. The DNA of the CDR3 is TGTGCCAGCAGCTTAGCGTCCAGGGTCAATGAGCAGTTCTTC.

The CDR3 nucleotides are TGCGCCAGCAGCCCTAGGGCCGCCGACTATGGCTACACCTTC. Translation: CASSPRAADYGYTF. J is TRBJ1-2 and V is TRBV4-3; D is uncertain. The CDR3 is 14 residues long. The V and J ends lost 4 bases and 3 bases respectively, with 12 bases between them. Germline-derived CDR1 and CDR2 are LGHNA and YSLEER.

The CDR3 spells CASTHLGGTIYNEQFF. CDR3 DNA: TGTGCCAGCACCCACCTCGGGGGGACTATTTACAATGAGCAGTTCTTC. The chain carries TRBV12-3 or TRBV12-4 and TRBJ2-1, with 7 nucleotides matching TRBD2. V was clipped by 7 bases and J by 4 bases; unmatched bases: 13. The length of the CDR3 is 16 residues.

About this clonotype: This may stem from a read error, because a much larger clone lies one nucleotide away. J is TRBJ1-2 and V is TRBV29-1, with D possibly being TRBD1 (5 bases). In germline, CDR1 is SQVTM, CDR2 ANQGSEA. The CDR3 totals 13 residues. The CDR3, as DNA: TGCAGCGTGGTTATTGGGACGGTCTATGGCCACACCTTC. Translation gives CSVVIGTVYGHTF.

V is TRBV7-2 and J is TRBJ2-7, with TRBD1 as a possible D gene (6 bases). V lost 5 bases and J lost 5, with 19 bases in between. Germline loops: CDR1 SGHTA, CDR2 FQGNSA. The CDR3 extends over 15 amino acids. The CDR3 loop is CASSPSMGAGNEQYF. The CDR3 bases are TGTGCCAGCAGCCCTTCTATGGGGGCCGGTAACGAGCAGTACTTC.

The CDR3 loop reads CAWSPRGGRAFF. The CDR3 nucleotides are TGTGCCTGGAGCCCCCGAGGGGGCCGAGCTTTCTTT. The chain recombines TRBV30 with TRBJ1-1; 7 nucleotides agree with TRBD1. The CDR3 contains 12 residues. Per the germline V gene, CDR1 is GTSNPN and CDR2 is SVGIG (reference sequence). Unmatched junction bases numbered 8, after V lost 3 bases and J lost 10 bases. Full variable domain (remainder filled in from reference TRBV30 and TRBJ1-1): SQTIHQWPATLVQPVGSPLSLECTVEGTSNPNLYWYRQAAGRGLQLLFYSVGIGQISSEVPQNLSASRPQDRQFILSSKKLLLSDSGFYLCAWSPRGGRAFFGQGTRLTVV.

The chain carries TRBV20-1 and TRBJ2-7, with D unresolved. The CDR3 is made up of 12 amino acids. Trimming removed 5 bases from V and 0 bases from J, with 8 bases in between. Per the germline V gene, CDR1 is DFQATT and CDR2 is SNEGSKA (reference sequence). The CDR3 DNA sequence: TGCAGTGCTCCAGTGGGCTCCTACGAGCAGTACTTC. Translating it yields CSAPVGSYEQYF.

This clonotype came up many times. The V call is TRBV4-1, the J call TRBJ1-5, with TRBD1 as a possible D gene (5 bases). V was pared by 4 bases and J by 3 bases, with 13 bases between. There are 15 residues in the CDR3. Germline lookup yields CDR1 MGHRA and CDR2 YSYEKL. The CDR3 loop is CASSPTGTNNQPQHF. The CDR3, as DNA: TGCGCCAGCAGCCCAACCGGGACCAACAATCAGCCCCAGCATTTT.

This clonotype has only a few counts. The rearrangement joins TRBV5-1 to TRBJ2-7; 10 nucleotides agree with TRBD2. The CDR3 loop spans 14 amino acids. Trimming at V came to 4 bases and at J to 5 bases, leaving 6 bases not matched to a gene. Germline V gives CDR1 SGHRS, CDR2 YFSETQ. In nucleotides, the CDR3 is TGCGCCAGCAGCAGTGCTAGCGGGAGAAACGAGCAGTACTTC. Translation: CASSSASGRNEQYF.

This clonotype appeared once. This sequence joins TRBV29-1 and TRBJ1-2, with 10 bases that match TRBD1. Losses at the gene ends were 4 bases for V and 3 bases for J; bases not matched to a gene: 5. The CDR3 runs to 14 residues. CDR1 is SQVTM, CDR2 ANQGSEA, per germline. CDR3 nucleotide sequence: TGCAGCGTTGTCCCGGACAGGGGGTACTATGGCTACACCTTC. Its protein is CSVVPDRGYYGYTF. The full variable domain, completed using reference TRBV29-1 and TRBJ1-2, is SAVISQKPSRDICQRGTSLTIQCQVDSQVTMMFWYRQQPGQSLTLIATANQGSEATYESGFVIDKFPISRPNLTFSTLTVSNMSPEDSSIYLCSVVPDRGYYGYTFGSGTRLTVV.

V is TRBV5-5 and J is TRBJ1-2; maybe TRBD1 (5 bases). The V gene lost 2 bases and the J gene lost 5 bases, with 10 bases spanning the gap. Germline V gene sequence: CDR1 SGHKS, CDR2 YYEKEE (reference sequence). The CDR3 length is 13 residues. CDR3 protein: CASSFGGFYGYTF. The CDR3 coding sequence is TGTGCCAGCAGCTTTGGGGGGTTTTATGGCTACACCTTC.

This clonotype was detected many times. The genes are TRBV4-3 and TRBJ2-7, with 7 bases identical to TRBD1. CDR1 is LGHNA, CDR2 YSLEER, per germline. V was pared by 0 bases and J by 3 bases, with 5 bases of the junction left unmatched. The CDR3 loop spans 15 amino acids. The CDR3 here is CASSQDVHRGYEQYF. CDR3 nucleotide sequence: TGCGCCAGCAGCCAAGACGTTCACAGGGGCTACGAGCAGTACTTC.